This T cell receptor beta chain derives from a study of cytomegalovirus exposure and HLA in healthy donors. Study findings and constraints: Under in vitro conditions, a few CMV-associated chains were confirmed as specific for CMV antigens. A classifier reportedly called cytomegalovirus status with high sensitivity and specificity.

In regard to this clone: Its antigen remains unidentified.

The primer mix had 60 Vbeta and 13 Jbeta primers. Produced via immunoSEQ multiplex PCR; TCRdb's table is partial and in-frame only. This repertoire includes around 100,000 clones. The V end lost 2 bases, the J end lost 6 bases, and 15 bases lay between the germline ends. The germline gives CDR1 SGHAT, CDR2 FQNNGV. CDR3 size: 15 residues. The gene calls are TRBV11-2 and TRBJ2-3; TRBD2 might be the D (6 bases). The sequence was collected from a man younger than 40 in good health and CMV-seronegative. Sequencing was done on a sample of PBMCs. The CDR3 loop is CASSLLLGLWDTQYF. The CDR3 DNA is TGTGCCAGCAGCTTATTACTGGGACTGTGGGATACGCAGTATTTT.